What follows are 17 T cell receptor beta chains derived from one specimen sequenced in a study of T cells in Graves' hyperthyroidism and ophthalmopathy. What was amplified from RNA transcripts were TCR beta CDR3 regions. Researchers ran a first-round RT-PCR on the TCR CDR3 using the HTBI primer set. TCRdb re-called the multiplex PCR reads with MiXCR, one entry per CDR3 protein. The table records a few hundred thousand distinct CDR3 sequences, around 16% of them present only once. Sample: blood. These receptors were taken from a woman aged 30 to 39 with Graves' hyperthyroidism.

In this sample, this clonotype turned up a few times. The chain uses TRBV19 and TRBJ1-1, with D maybe TRBD1 (5 bases). V lost 4 bases and J lost 0, with 9 bases in between. The CDR3 has 14 amino acids. Germline values: CDR1 LNHDA, CDR2 SQIVND (reference sequence). CDR3 residues: CASSNTQVNTEAFF. The CDR3 nucleotides read TGTGCCAGTAGTAACACACAGGTGAACACTGAAGCTTTCTTT.

This clonotype was recorded many times. The chain combines TRBV30 with TRBJ1-1, with D unclear. Germline CDR1 reads GTSNPN; CDR2 reads SVGIG (reference sequence). The CDR3 is 15 residues long. The ends were cut back, 3 bases at V and 3 bases at J, with 17 bases in the middle. The CDR3 sequence: CAWRHFGHFDTEAFF. The CDR3 DNA reads as TGTGCCTGGAGACATTTCGGGCACTTCGACACTGAAGCTTTCTTT.

This clonotype was detected many times. The V gene is TRBV20-1, the J gene TRBJ1-1, with TRBD1 matching over 7 bases. Germline V gene lookup returns CDR1 DFQATT and CDR2 SNEGSKA (reference sequence). The CDR3 covers 17 residues. J gave up 0 bases and V 4 bases, and 14 bases lay outside the gene matches. In DNA, the CDR3 is TGCAGTGCTACCCCCGCTAGGGGGCGCGTCATGAACACTGAAGCTTTCTTT. This encodes CSATPARGRVMNTEAFF.

This clonotype was detected ten times or more. The CDR3 is CASSEGALAKNIQYF. The CDR3 nucleotides are TGTGCCAGCAGTGAAGGAGCCCTAGCCAAAAACATTCAGTACTTC. This chain uses TRBV2 with TRBJ2-4; D remains ambiguous. Germline V CDR1 and CDR2: SNHLY, FYNNEI. This CDR3 region has 15 residues. With 1 base removed from V and 0 bases from J, the gap between germline ends came to 7 bases.

This clonotype was counted many times. The CDR3 protein is CASSSGQGYNQPQHF. The CDR3 nucleotides read TGTGCCAGCAGCTCGGGACAGGGATACAATCAGCCCCAGCATTTT. The rearrangement uses TRBV27 and TRBJ1-5; 9 positions agree with TRBD1. This CDR3 spans 15 amino acids. Trimming cost V 6 bases and J 3 bases; bases outside gene matches: 6. Looked up from germline, CDR1 is MNHEY and CDR2 is SMNVEV (reference sequence).

This clonotype was observed at least ten times. The gene calls are TRBV27 and TRBJ1-2; the D gene is possibly TRBD1 (6 bases). CDR1 MNHEY and CDR2 SMNVEV come from the germline V gene (reference sequence). This CDR3 is built from 14 residues. Trimming stripped 0 bases from V and 7 bases from J, with 12 bases between. As DNA, the CDR3 is TGTGCCAGCAGTTTATCGGGGACACCGGTTGGCTACACCTTC. This codes for CASSLSGTPVGYTF.

As to this clonotype: This may be a read error: a much more frequent sequence differs by one nucleotide. The chain carries TRBV29-1 and TRBJ1-2, with 9 bases aligning to TRBD1. CDR1 and CDR2 (germline): SQVTM, ANQGSEA. There are 14 residues in the CDR3. In nucleotides, the CDR3 is TGCGGCGTTGGACCCCCGGACAGGGGATATGGCTACACCTTC. Translation gives CGVGPPDRGYGYTF.

This clonotype was picked up many times. The chain is built from TRBV20-1 and TRBJ1-4; D not certain. CDR3 length: 10 residues. Per the germline V gene, CDR1 is DFQATT and CDR2 is SNEGSKA (reference sequence). The V gene lost 0 bases and the J gene lost 8 bases, with 1 base spanning the gap. CDR3 protein: CSAREEKLFF. CDR3 DNA: TGCAGTGCTAGAGAAGAAAAACTGTTTTTT.

In this sample, this clonotype turned up many times. The chain links TRBV27 to TRBJ2-7; 9 bases match TRBD1. This CDR3 is built from 16 residues. The germline V gene has CDR1 MNHEY and CDR2 SMNVEV (reference sequence). The junction had 14 bases not matched to a gene; V was cut back by 8 bases and J by 3 bases. The DNA of the CDR3 is TGTGCCAGCGCGGATCGAAAACCGGGACAGGGCTACGAGCAGTACTTC. It translates to CASADRKPGQGYEQYF.

The chain recombines TRBV7-2 with TRBJ1-2, with D possibly TRBD1 on 5 matching bases. The CDR3 is made up of 16 amino acids. Trimming took off 1 base at V and 5 bases at J, with 17 bases between the two ends. CDR1 SGHTA and CDR2 FQGNSA come from the germline V gene. In nucleotides, the CDR3 is TGTGCCAGCAGCTTAGTCGGAGGGGATAACGGTTATGGCTACACCTTC. It yields the protein CASSLVGGDNGYGYTF.

On this clonotype itself: This may arise from a read error, as a much more abundant clone is one base away. The genes are TRBV6-2 or TRBV6-3 and TRBJ1-5; the D is unclear. CDR3 length: 14 residues. From germline, CDR1 is MNHEY and CDR2 SVGEGT. For the CDR3, the DNA is TGTGCCGGCAGTTACGCCGGGAACAATCAGCCCCAGCATTTT. Protein sequence: CAGSYAGNNQPQHF.

This clonotype was recorded at least ten times. The CDR3 region is CAWSYNRGYGYTF. CDR3 DNA sequence: TGTGCCTGGAGCTATAACAGGGGATATGGCTACACCTTC. The V gene is TRBV30, the J gene TRBJ1-2; 7 bases match TRBD1. This CDR3 is built from 13 residues. Looked up from germline, CDR1 is GTSNPN and CDR2 is SVGIG (reference sequence). Trimming removed 3 bases from V and 5 bases from J; junction bases left unmatched: 6.

The chain links TRBV27 to TRBJ2-6; 9 bases align to TRBD2. The V gene's germline CDR1 is MNHEY and CDR2 SMNVEV (reference sequence). There are 17 residues in the CDR3. V shed 3 bases, J shed 1 base, and the junction held 4 bases outside the gene matches. The CDR3 nucleotides read TGTGCCAGCAGTTTGATAGCGGGAGTGTCTGGGGCCAACGTCCTGACTTTC. It translates to CASSLIAGVSGANVLTF.

This clonotype came up many times. In nucleotides, the CDR3 is TGTGCCATCAGCCAGGGGACTAGCCCTTACAATGAGCAGTTCTTC. Translating gives CAISQGTSPYNEQFF. This chain links TRBV10-3 with TRBJ2-1; TRBD2 matches at 9 bases. The V gene end was trimmed by 6 bases and the J gene end by 4 bases; junction bases not matched to a gene: 7. Germline V gene data show CDR1 as ENHRY and CDR2 as SYGVKD. The CDR3 runs to 15 residues.

The table lists this clonotype with many counts. The V gene is TRBV20-1, the J gene TRBJ2-1; 10 bases are shared with TRBD2. Looked up from germline, CDR1 is DFQATT and CDR2 is SNEGSKA (reference sequence). Trimming removed 1 base from V and 8 bases from J; junction bases left unmatched: 11. The CDR3 spans 16 residues. CDR3 bases: TGCAGTGCTAGAGGAGGACAGCGGGAGGGTTTCCATGAGCAGTTCTTC. Translation gives CSARGGQREGFHEQFF.

This clonotype was picked up many times. This rearrangement joins TRBV5-1 to TRBJ2-1; 8 bases align to TRBD2. Losses at the gene ends were 1 base for V and 6 bases for J; bases not matched to a gene: 6. The CDR3 sequence is 15 residues long. Germline-derived CDR1 and CDR2 are SGHRS and YFSETQ. CDR3 DNA sequence: TGCGCCAGCAGCTTGAAAGCGGGAGAGGGCAATGAGCAGTTCTTC. Protein sequence: CASSLKAGEGNEQFF.

The chain recombines TRBV18 with TRBJ2-7; unclear D gene. The length of the CDR3 is 15 residues. V gave up 6 bases and J gave up 3 bases, with 18 bases separating them. The V gene's germline CDR1 is KGHSH and CDR2 LQKENI. The CDR3 DNA sequence: TGTGCCAGCTCTCCCGCAAGGAGCGTGAGCTACGAGCAGTACTTC. This encodes CASSPARSVSYEQYF.